A single sample gave rise to the 5 T cell receptor beta chains below, sequenced in a study of monozygotic twins with inflammatory bowel disease. TCRdb re-called the 5' RACE reads, yielding one record per CDR3 amino acid sequence without DNA. This sample's table has approximately 400,000 distinct CDR3 sequences. The sequenced sample was blood. These receptors all stem from a human donor with ulcerative colitis or Crohn's disease, or a healthy co-twin of an affected twin (not recorded which).

The chain carries TRBV5-1 and TRBJ2-5; TCRdb outputs TRBD1, but without DNA this stays unchecked. The CDR3 is made up of 14 amino acids. CDR1 and CDR2 (germline): SGHRS, YFSETQ. CDR3 protein: CASSLDFRGETQYF.

This chain joins TRBV5-6 and TRBJ2-4; TCRdb's D gene call, TRBD2, goes unchecked for lack of DNA. This CDR3 comprises 14 residues. Germline V lookup: CDR1 SGHDT, CDR2 YYEEEE. CDR3 loop: CASSSASGMDIQYF.

This chain links TRBV10-3 with TRBJ2-1; TCRdb selects TRBD2, and the lack of DNA leaves this call unchecked. Germline CDR1 and CDR2: ENHRY and SYGVKD. This CDR3 has 15 residues. CDR3 amino acids: CGISESGVSYNEQFF.

J is TRBJ2-1 and V is TRBV10-3. The germline V gene has CDR1 ENHRY and CDR2 SYGVKD. The CDR3 has 12 amino acids. CDR3 region: CAISVAGDEQFF.

The rearrangement uses TRBV14 and TRBJ2-1; the D gene TCRdb calls, TRBD1, cannot be checked with no DNA. The CDR3 length is 17 residues. Germline V gene data show CDR1 as SGHDN and CDR2 as FVKESK. The CDR3 sequence: CASSQDGATNRGNEQFF.